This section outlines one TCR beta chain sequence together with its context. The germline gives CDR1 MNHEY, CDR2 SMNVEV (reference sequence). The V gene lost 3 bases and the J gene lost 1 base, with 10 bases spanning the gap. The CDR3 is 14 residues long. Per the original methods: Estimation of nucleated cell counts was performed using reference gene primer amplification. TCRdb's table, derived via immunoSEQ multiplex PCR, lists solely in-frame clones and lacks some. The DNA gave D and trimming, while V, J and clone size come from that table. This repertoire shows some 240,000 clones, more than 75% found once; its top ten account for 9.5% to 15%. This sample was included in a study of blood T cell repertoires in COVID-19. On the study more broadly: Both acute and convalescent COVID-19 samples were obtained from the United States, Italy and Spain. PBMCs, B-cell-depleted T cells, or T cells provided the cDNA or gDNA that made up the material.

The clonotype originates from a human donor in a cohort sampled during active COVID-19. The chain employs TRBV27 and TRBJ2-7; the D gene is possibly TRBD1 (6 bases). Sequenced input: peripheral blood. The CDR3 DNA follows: TGTGCCAGCAGTTTTCGGACAGATTCCTACGAGCAGTACTTC. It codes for CASSFRTDSYEQYF.